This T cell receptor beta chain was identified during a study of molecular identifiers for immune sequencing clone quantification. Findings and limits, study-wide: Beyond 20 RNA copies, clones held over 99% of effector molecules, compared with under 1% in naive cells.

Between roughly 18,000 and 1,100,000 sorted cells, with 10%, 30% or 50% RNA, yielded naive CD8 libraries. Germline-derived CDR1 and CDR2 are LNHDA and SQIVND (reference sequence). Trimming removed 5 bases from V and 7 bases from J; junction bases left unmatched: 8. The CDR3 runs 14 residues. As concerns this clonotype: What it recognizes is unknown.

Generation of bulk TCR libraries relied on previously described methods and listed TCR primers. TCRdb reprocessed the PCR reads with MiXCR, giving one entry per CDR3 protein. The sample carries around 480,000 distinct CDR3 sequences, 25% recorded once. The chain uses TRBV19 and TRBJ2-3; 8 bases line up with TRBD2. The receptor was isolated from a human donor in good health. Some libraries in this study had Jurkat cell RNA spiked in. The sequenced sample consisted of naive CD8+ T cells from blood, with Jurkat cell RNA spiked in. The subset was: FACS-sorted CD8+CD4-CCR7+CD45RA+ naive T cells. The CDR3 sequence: CASSFGTSTYTQYF. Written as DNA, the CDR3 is TGTGCCAGTAGTTTCGGGACTAGTACTTATACGCAGTATTTT.